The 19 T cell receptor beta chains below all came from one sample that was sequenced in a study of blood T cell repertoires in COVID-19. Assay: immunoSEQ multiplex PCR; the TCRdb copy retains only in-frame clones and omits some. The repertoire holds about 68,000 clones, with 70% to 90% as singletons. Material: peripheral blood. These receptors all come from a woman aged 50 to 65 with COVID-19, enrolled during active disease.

As DNA, the CDR3 is TGTGCCAGCAGCTTAAGGGCTAGCGGAACCAGAGAGACCCAGTACTTC. Translated: CASSLRASGTRETQYF. The chain carries TRBV7-3 and TRBJ2-5, with 7 bases that match TRBD2. Germline CDR1 and CDR2: SGHTA and FQGTGA. The CDR3 totals 16 residues. V dropped 1 base and J dropped 4; count of bases not matched to a gene: 9.

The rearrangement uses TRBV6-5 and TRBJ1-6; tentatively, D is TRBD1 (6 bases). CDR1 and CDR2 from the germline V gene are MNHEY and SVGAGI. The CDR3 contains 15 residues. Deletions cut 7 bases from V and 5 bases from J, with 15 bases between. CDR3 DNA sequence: TGTGCCAGCACCTTACAGGGCCCGAATAATTCACCCCTCCACTTT. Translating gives CASTLQGPNNSPLHF.

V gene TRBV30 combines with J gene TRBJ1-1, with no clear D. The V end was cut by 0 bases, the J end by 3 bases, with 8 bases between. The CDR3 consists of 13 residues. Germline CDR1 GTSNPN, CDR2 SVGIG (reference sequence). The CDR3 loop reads CAWSVRVDTEAFF. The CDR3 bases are TGTGCCTGGAGTGTTAGAGTTGACACTGAAGCTTTCTTT.

CDR3 amino acids: CASSKGTSGYSSYNEQFF. CDR3 nucleotide sequence: TGCGCCAGCAGTAAAGGGACTAGCGGATATAGCTCCTACAATGAGCAGTTCTTC. The chain links TRBV5-1 to TRBJ2-1, with 11 bases fitting TRBD2. CDR3 size: 18 residues. After removal of 5 bases from V and 0 bases from J, the junction contained 10 bases not matched to a gene. Germline CDR1 SGHRS, CDR2 YFSETQ.

The CDR3: CASSPPAGELFF. The CDR3 DNA reads TGTGCCAGCAGCCCGCCAGCCGGGGAGCTGTTTTTT. This sequence joins TRBV5-5 and TRBJ2-2; no definite D call. The ends were cut back, 4 bases at V and 6 bases at J, with 7 bases in the middle. The germline V gene has CDR1 SGHKS and CDR2 YYEKEE (reference sequence). The CDR3 has 12 residues.

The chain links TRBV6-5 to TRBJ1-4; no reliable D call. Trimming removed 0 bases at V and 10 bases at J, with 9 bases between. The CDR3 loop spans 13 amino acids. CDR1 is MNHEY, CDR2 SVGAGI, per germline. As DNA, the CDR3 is TGTGCCAGCAGTTACTCCCTATTTGGAAAACTGTTTTTT. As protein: CASSYSLFGKLFF.

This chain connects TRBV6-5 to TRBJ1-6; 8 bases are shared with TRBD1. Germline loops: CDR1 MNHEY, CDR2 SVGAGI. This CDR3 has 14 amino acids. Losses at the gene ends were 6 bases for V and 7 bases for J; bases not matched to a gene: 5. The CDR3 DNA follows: TGTGCCAGCAGCCGGACAGGGAGGAATTCACCCCTCCACTTT. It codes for CASSRTGRNSPLHF.

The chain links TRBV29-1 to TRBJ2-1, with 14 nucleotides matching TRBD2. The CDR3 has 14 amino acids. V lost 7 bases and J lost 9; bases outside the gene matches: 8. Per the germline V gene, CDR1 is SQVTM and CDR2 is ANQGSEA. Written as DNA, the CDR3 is TGCAGCGCCACCGGGACTAGCGGGAGCTCTGAGCAGTTCTTC. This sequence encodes CSATGTSGSSEQFF.

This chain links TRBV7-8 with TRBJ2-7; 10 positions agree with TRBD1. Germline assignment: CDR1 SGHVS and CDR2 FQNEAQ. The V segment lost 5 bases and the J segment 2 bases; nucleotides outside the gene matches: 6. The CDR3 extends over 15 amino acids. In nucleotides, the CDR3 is TGTGCCAGCAGCCAACGCGGACAGGGGGCCTACGAGCAGTACTTC. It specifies CASSQRGQGAYEQYF. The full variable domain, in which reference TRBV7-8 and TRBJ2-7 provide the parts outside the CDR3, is GAGVSQSPRYKVAKRGQDVALRCDPISGHVSLFWYQQALGQGPEFLTYFQNEAQLDKSGLPSDRFFAERPEGSVSTLKIQRTQQEDSAVYLCASSQRGQGAYEQYFGPGTRLTVT.

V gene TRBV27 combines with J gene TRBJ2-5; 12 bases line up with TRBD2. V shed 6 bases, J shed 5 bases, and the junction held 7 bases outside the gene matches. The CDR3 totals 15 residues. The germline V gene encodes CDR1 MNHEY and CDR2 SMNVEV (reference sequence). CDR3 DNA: TGTGCCAGCAGCCCTACCCTAGCGGGAGGGGAGACCCAGTACTTC. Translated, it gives CASSPTLAGGETQYF.

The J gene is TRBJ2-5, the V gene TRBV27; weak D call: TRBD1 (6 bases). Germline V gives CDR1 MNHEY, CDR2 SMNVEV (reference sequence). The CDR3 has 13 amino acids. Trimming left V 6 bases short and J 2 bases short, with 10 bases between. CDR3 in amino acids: CASRRTAQETQYF. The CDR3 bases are TGTGCCAGCAGACGGACAGCTCAAGAGACCCAGTACTTC.

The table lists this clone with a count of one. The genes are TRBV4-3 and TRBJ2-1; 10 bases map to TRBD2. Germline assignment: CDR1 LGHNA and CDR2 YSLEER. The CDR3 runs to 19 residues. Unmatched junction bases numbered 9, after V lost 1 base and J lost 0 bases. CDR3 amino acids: CASSQGLAGPGSSYNEQFF. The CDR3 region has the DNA TGCGCCAGCAGCCAAGGACTAGCGGGTCCCGGGAGCTCCTACAATGAGCAGTTCTTC.

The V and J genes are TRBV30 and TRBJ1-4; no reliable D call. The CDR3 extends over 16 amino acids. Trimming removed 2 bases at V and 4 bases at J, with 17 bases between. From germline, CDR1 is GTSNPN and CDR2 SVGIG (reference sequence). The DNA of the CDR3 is TGTGCCTGGAGTACTAAGAGGCAGAGTAATAATGAAAAACTGTTTTTT. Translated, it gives CAWSTKRQSNNEKLFF.

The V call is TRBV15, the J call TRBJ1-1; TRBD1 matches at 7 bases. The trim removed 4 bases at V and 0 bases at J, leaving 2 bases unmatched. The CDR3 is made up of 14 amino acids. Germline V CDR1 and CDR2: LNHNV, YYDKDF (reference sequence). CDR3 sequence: CATSMTGMNTEAFF. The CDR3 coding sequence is TGTGCCACCAGCATGACAGGGATGAACACTGAAGCTTTCTTT.

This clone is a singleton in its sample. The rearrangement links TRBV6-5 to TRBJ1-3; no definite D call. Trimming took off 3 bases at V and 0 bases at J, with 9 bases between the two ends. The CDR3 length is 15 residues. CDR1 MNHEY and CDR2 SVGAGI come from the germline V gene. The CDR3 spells CASSYVPSSGNTIYF. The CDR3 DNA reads TGTGCCAGCAGTTATGTCCCCAGCTCTGGAAACACCATATATTTT.

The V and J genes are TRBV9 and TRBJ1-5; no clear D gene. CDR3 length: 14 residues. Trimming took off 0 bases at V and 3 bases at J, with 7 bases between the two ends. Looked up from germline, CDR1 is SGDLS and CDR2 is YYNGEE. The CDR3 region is CASSVGQNNQPQHF. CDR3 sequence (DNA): TGTGCCAGCAGCGTAGGGCAAAACAATCAGCCCCAGCATTTT.

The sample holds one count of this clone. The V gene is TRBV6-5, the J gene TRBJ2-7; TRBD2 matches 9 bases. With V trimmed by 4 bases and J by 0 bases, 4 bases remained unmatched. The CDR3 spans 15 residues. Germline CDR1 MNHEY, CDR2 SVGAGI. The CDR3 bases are TGTGCCAGCAGTTTTCTGACTAGCGGCTCCTACGAGCAGTACTTC. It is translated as CASSFLTSGSYEQYF.

In DNA form, the CDR3 reads TGTGCCAGCGGGAGGGCCGATACGCAGTATTTT. Encoded protein: CASGRADTQYF. The rearrangement links TRBV6-5 to TRBJ2-3; 7 bases match TRBD2. The J segment lost 6 bases and the V segment lost 8 bases, leaving 2 bases of the junction unmatched. This CDR3 spans 11 amino acids. Per the germline V gene, CDR1 is MNHEY and CDR2 is SVGAGI.

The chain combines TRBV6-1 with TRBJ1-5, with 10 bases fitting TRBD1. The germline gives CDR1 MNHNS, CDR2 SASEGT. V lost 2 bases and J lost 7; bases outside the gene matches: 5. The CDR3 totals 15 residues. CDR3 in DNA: TGTGCCAGCAGTGAAATAGGGACAGGGGACCAGCCCCAGCATTTT. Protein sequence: CASSEIGTGDQPQHF.